This T cell receptor (beta chain) emerged from a study of control samples from healthy donors and cancer patients. Profiled with immunoSEQ multiplex PCR; TCRdb holds only in-frame clones, not every one. Of 120,000 to 150,000 clones detected, approximately 92% appear once; the ten largest clones hold approximately 2.9%. The V and J ends lost 4 bases and 0 bases respectively, with 13 bases between them. In germline, CDR1 is MNHNY, CDR2 SVGAGI (reference sequence). The CDR3 length is 16 residues. This TCR was sampled from a man aged 25-45 years in good health. This sequence joins TRBV6-6 and TRBJ1-3; D is uncertain. The specimen was blood. CDR3 DNA: TGTGCCAGCAGTTTCCTTGCACAGAGCTCTGGAAACACCATATATTTT. Its translation: CASSFLAQSSGNTIYF.